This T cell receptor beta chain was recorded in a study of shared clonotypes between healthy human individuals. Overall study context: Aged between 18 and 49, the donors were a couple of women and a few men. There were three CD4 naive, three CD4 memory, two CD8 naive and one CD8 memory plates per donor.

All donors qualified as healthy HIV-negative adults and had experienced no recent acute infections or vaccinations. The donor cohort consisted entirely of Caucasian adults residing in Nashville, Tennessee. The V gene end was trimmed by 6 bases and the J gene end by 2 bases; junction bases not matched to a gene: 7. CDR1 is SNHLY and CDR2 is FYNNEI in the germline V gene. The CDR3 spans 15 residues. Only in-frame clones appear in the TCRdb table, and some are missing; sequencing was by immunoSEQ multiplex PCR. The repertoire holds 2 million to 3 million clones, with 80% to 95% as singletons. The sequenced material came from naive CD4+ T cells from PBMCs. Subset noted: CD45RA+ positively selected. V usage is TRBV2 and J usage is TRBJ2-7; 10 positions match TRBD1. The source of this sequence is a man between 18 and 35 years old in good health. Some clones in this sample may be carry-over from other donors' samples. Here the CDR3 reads CASSDTGTGAYEQYF. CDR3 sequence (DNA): TGTGCCAGCAGCGACACCGGGACAGGGGCCTACGAGCAGTACTTC.